Listed here is a single TCR beta chain. The data were obtained in a study of blood T cell repertoires in COVID-19. In the study's own analysis: Nucleated cell number was recorded as an estimate derived from reference gene primer amplification. Sequencing was performed with immunoSEQ multiplex PCR; in TCRdb, only in-frame clones are kept and a portion is missing. D and trimming were read from the DNA, whereas the V and J calls and clone size are those reported in that table. The sample contains about 200,000 clones, around nine tenths of which appear only once. The germline V gene encodes CDR1 KGHSH and CDR2 LQKENI. This CDR3 spans 14 amino acids. Germline trimming cut 2 bases from V and 1 base from J; bases unmatched to any gene: 1.

The chain is built from TRBV18 and TRBJ1-1; 7 nucleotides agree with TRBD1. This receptor was obtained from a woman younger than 45 with acute COVID-19. The sample was PBMCs or T cells enriched from blood (not recorded which). CDR3 residues: CASSPTGANTEAFF. As DNA, the CDR3 is TGTGCCAGCTCACCAACAGGGGCGAACACTGAAGCTTTCTTT.